The rows below give T cell receptor beta chains drawn from one sample of a study of PD-1 blockade in classical Hodgkin lymphoma. Assay used: immunoSEQ multiplex PCR; TCRdb lists only in-frame clones, some missing. The sample gives around 99,000 clones, about four fifths of which show up once; 16% is in the top ten. The sequences come from peripheral blood mononuclear cells (PBMCs), collected before the second cycle of nivolumab. These receptors were obtained from a human donor with classical Hodgkin lymphoma. Each CDR3 is given with its conserved first and last residue. Each record gives: J gene, clone size, V gene, D gene, CDR3 protein, CDR3 DNA. D genes are given only for firm matches. Clone size is shown for a subset of rows, as once, few, many or a class of expanded clone.

>TRBJ2-2|NA|TRBV4-1|NA
CASSRLFSGTGELFF
TGCGCCAGCAGTCGACTTTTCTCAGGGACCGGGGAGCTGTTTTTT
>TRBJ2-5|NA|TRBV7-9|TRBD2
CASSPPTSGGETQYF
TGTGCCAGCAGCCCGCCGACTAGCGGAGGGGAGACCCAGTACTTC
>TRBJ1-4|NA|TRBV10-3|TRBD1
CAISESSGGGEKLFF
TGTGCCATCAGTGAGTCGTCAGGGGGCGGTGAAAAACTGTTTTTT
>TRBJ2-7|NA|TRBV10-3|NA
CAISVGTASYEQYF
TGTGCCATCAGTGTGGGGACGGCGTCCTACGAGCAGTACTTC
>TRBJ2-7|once|TRBV10-3|NA
CATGRGRALEEQYF
TGTGCCACTGGGAGGGGGAGGGCCTTGGAAGAGCAGTACTTC
>TRBJ2-3|NA|TRBV19|NA
CASSDRSRAGDTQYF
TGTGCCAGTAGTGACCGGTCACGGGCGGGAGATACGCAGTATTTT
>TRBJ2-7|NA|TRBV2|NA
CASSVQEESYEQYF
TGTGCCAGCAGTGTACAGGAGGAGTCCTACGAGCAGTACTTC
>TRBJ1-5|once|TRBV21-1|NA
CASSKSRGLLDQPQHF
TGTGCCAGCAGCAAAAGCAGGGGACTGTTGGATCAGCCCCAGCATTTT
>TRBJ2-3|few|TRBV6-5|NA
CASTLDSFTDTQYF
TGTGCCAGCACCCTGGACTCTTTCACAGATACGCAGTATTTT
>TRBJ2-1|once|TRBV7-6|TRBD1
CASSSQTGVGNEQFF
TGTGCCAGCAGCTCCCAGACAGGGGTAGGCAATGAGCAGTTCTTC
>TRBJ1-5|NA|TRBV6-6|NA
CASSFDPTNQPQHF
TGTGCCAGCAGTTTTGACCCAACTAATCAGCCCCAGCATTTT
>TRBJ1-2|medium-sized|TRBV7-9|TRBD1
CASSPTGGFDGYTF
TGTGCCAGCAGCCCAACAGGGGGATTCGATGGCTACACCTTC
>TRBJ2-3|NA|TRBV5-8|NA
CASSLGVGAPDTQYF
TGTGCCAGCAGCTTGGGAGTTGGGGCCCCAGATACGCAGTATTTT
>TRBJ2-1|NA|TRBV7-2|NA
CASSFATSNEQFF
TGTGCCAGCAGCTTCGCGACTAGCAATGAGCAGTTCTTC
>TRBJ1-1|NA|TRBV19|TRBD1
CASSLGTALSTEAFF
TGTGCCAGTAGTCTCGGGACAGCCCTTTCCACTGAAGCTTTCTTT
>TRBJ2-3|NA|TRBV6-6|TRBD2
CASSRTSGRGADTQYF
TGTGCCAGCAGTCGGACTAGCGGGAGAGGGGCAGATACGCAGTATTTT